The clone carrying this T cell receptor beta chain has a count of ten or more. CDR3-region Arm-PCR and iRepertoire HTBI primers produced the TCR beta libraries. TCRdb fed the multiplex PCR reads into MiXCR, producing one record per CDR3 protein. This sample has approximately 470,000 distinct CDR3 sequences, with around 21% found just once. From germline, CDR1 is SGHTA and CDR2 FQGNSA. This CDR3 contains 15 residues. V lost 1 base to trimming and J lost 2 bases; unmatched junction nucleotides: 4. Time point reported: persistent/refractory GD, antithyroid drugs over 5 years with positive TRAb. PBMC RNA served as the TCR library source. American Thyroid Association guidelines defined Graves' disease diagnosis. The data were taken from a study of regulatory T cells in long-lasting Graves disease.

The V gene is TRBV7-2, the J gene TRBJ1-2, with 7 bases fitting TRBD1. This TCR derives from a female donor with Graves disease. Here the sequenced sample was peripheral blood mononuclear cells (PBMCs), taken when the disease was refractory, from a patient treated with antithyroid drugs. CDR3 loop: CASSLDPGQNYGYTF. Written as DNA, the CDR3 is TGTGCCAGCAGCTTAGACCCGGGACAGAACTATGGCTACACCTTC.